The rows below give T cell receptor beta chains drawn from one sample of a study of T cells in Graves' hyperthyroidism and ophthalmopathy. In TCRdb, the multiplex PCR reads were re-called with MiXCR into one record per CDR3 protein. This table has 250,000 or so distinct CDR3 sequences, roughly 15% appearing once. The sequenced sample consisted of blood. The receptors stem from a woman between 45 and 60 years old with Graves' hyperthyroidism that later progressed to Graves' ophthalmopathy. The CDR3 runs from the conserved cysteine through the conserved F or W. D genes are given only for firm matches. Size is omitted from some rows. Given values are once, few, many or a class for expanded clones.

size: many; length: 15; J: TRBJ2-3; D: -; V: TRBV5-1; CDR3: CASSPRDVRTDTQYF; DNA: TGCGCCAGCAGCCCCCGGGACGTCCGCACAGATACGCAGTATTTT
size: many; length: 14; J: TRBJ1-1; D: -; V: TRBV5-5; CDR3: CASSLFQGNTEAFF; DNA: TGTGCCAGCAGCTTGTTCCAGGGGAACACTGAAGCTTTCTTT
size: -; length: 18; J: TRBJ2-7; D: TRBD2; V: TRBV5-1; CDR3: CASSLGAVAGVQSYEQYF; DNA: TGCGCCAGCAGCTTGGGGGCTGTAGCGGGAGTCCAGTCCTACGAGCAGTACTTC
size: -; length: 16; J: TRBJ1-2; D: -; V: TRBV6-5; CDR3: CASSYSPLSGSDGYTF; DNA: TGTGCCAGCAGTTACTCACCCCTCTCGGGGAGTGATGGCTACACCTTC
size: many; length: 15; J: TRBJ2-1; D: TRBD2; V: TRBV11-2; CDR3: CASSLVVARGDEQFF; DNA: TGTGCCAGCAGCTTAGTTGTGGCTCGGGGGGATGAGCAGTTCTTC
size: -; length: 16; J: TRBJ2-2; D: -; V: TRBV20-1; CDR3: CSAPLAGRSNTGELFF; DNA: TGCAGTGCTCCCCTCGCGGGTAGAAGTAACACCGGGGAGCTGTTTTTT
size: few; length: 16; J: TRBJ2-7; D: TRBD2; V: TRBV4-2; CDR3: CASSQDGEGEVYEQYF; DNA: TGTGCCAGCAGCCAAGATGGGGAGGGAGAGGTTTACGAGCAGTACTTC
size: -; length: 18; J: TRBJ1-5; D: -; V: TRBV28; CDR3: CASSGQTASTHSTDTQHF; DNA: TGTGCCAGCAGCGGACAGACGGCTTCCACCCATAGCACAGATACGCAGCATTTT
size: few; length: 16; J: TRBJ2-1; D: -; V: TRBV20-1; CDR3: CSARDTGISSYNEQFF; DNA: TGCAGTGCTAGAGATACAGGCATTAGCTCCTACAATGAGCAGTTCTTC
size: many; length: 12; J: TRBJ2-1; D: -; V: TRBV2; CDR3: CASGPSYNEQFF; DNA: TGTGCCAGCGGGCCTTCCTACAATGAGCAGTTCTTC
size: many; length: 14; J: TRBJ1-2; D: -; V: TRBV5-1; CDR3: CASSLVGGDYGYTF; DNA: TGCGCCAGCAGCTTGGTCGGGGGCGACTATGGCTACACCTTC
size: -; length: 14; J: TRBJ1-2; D: TRBD1; V: TRBV7-3; CDR3: CASSSIGQGDGYTF; DNA: TGTGCCAGCAGCTCGATCGGACAGGGGGACGGCTACACCTTC
size: many; length: 18; J: TRBJ2-1; D: -; V: TRBV20-1; CDR3: CSARDASGSWVTYNEQFF; DNA: TGCAGTGCTAGAGATGCCAGCGGGTCCTGGGTAACCTACAATGAGCAGTTCTTC
size: once; length: 13; J: TRBJ2-1; D: TRBD2; V: TRBV2; CDR3: CASRGGRAGEQFF; DNA: TGTGCCAGCAGGGGCGGGAGGGCCGGAGAGCAGTTCTTC
size: few; length: 15; J: TRBJ2-5; D: TRBD2; V: TRBV7-9; CDR3: CASGDRGSFQETQYF; DNA: TGTGCCAGCGGCGACCGCGGGAGTTTCCAAGAGACCCAGTACTTC
size: many; length: 13; J: TRBJ1-1; D: -; V: TRBV20-1; CDR3: CSARARLNTEAFF; DNA: TGCAGTGCTAGGGCTCGGTTGAACACTGAAGCTTTCTTT
size: few; length: 13; J: TRBJ2-5; D: -; V: TRBV5-1; CDR3: CASSLGTGETQYF; DNA: TGCGCCAGCAGCTTGGGAACGGGAGAGACCCAGTACTTC
size: many; length: 14; J: TRBJ2-7; D: TRBD2; V: TRBV7-9; CDR3: CASSQGLAVYEQYF; DNA: TGTGCCAGCAGCCAAGGACTAGCGGTCTACGAGCAGTACTTC
size: -; length: 15; J: TRBJ1-2; D: -; V: TRBV9; CDR3: CASSVATSPTYGYTF; DNA: TGTGCCAGCAGCGTAGCTACTTCGCCGACCTATGGCTACACCTTC
size: -; length: 14; J: TRBJ2-5; D: -; V: TRBV20-1; CDR3: CSARDLFSPPSQYF; DNA: TGCAGTGCTAGAGATTTGTTCTCCCCTCCCAGCCAGTACTTC
size: -; length: 15; J: TRBJ1-5; D: -; V: TRBV28; CDR3: CASTPGGRVGQPQHF; DNA: TGTGCCAGCACCCCGGGGGGCAGGGTAGGACAGCCCCAGCATTTT
size: -; length: 14; J: TRBJ1-6; D: TRBD1; V: TRBV6-2/TRBV6-3; CDR3: CASSQGQGSSLLHF; DNA: TGTGCCAGCAGCCAGGGACAGGGGAGTTCACTCCTCCACTTT
size: many; length: 17; J: TRBJ2-1; D: TRBD2; V: TRBV6-1; CDR3: CASRPVRSSGRWNEQFF; DNA: TGTGCCAGCAGGCCAGTCCGGAGTAGCGGGAGATGGAATGAGCAGTTCTTC
size: many; length: 15; J: TRBJ2-1; D: -; V: TRBV6-1; CDR3: CASSSPEKNYNEQFF; DNA: TGTGCCAGCAGTTCCCCGGAGAAGAACTACAATGAGCAGTTCTTC
size: -; length: 13; J: TRBJ1-2; D: TRBD1; V: TRBV30; CDR3: CAWSVGGDYGYTF; DNA: TGTGCCTGGAGTGTAGGGGGCGACTATGGCTACACCTTC
size: -; length: 13; J: TRBJ1-4; D: TRBD1; V: TRBV7-9; CDR3: CASSGGTSEKLFF; DNA: TGTGCCAGCTCAGGGGGCACTAGCGAAAAACTGTTTTTT
size: -; length: 15; J: TRBJ2-7; D: -; V: TRBV10-3; CDR3: CATKGGGTGLFEQYF; DNA: TGTGCCACCAAGGGCGGGGGGACAGGTTTGTTCGAGCAGTACTTC
size: -; length: 15; J: TRBJ1-5; D: -; V: TRBV19; CDR3: CASSSLRRDGQPQHF; DNA: TGTGCCAGTAGTAGCCTCAGAAGGGACGGGCAGCCCCAGCATTTT
size: many; length: 12; J: TRBJ2-4; D: -; V: TRBV2; CDR3: CASMGSRLLQYF; DNA: TGTGCCAGCATGGGGTCCCGCCTTCTTCAGTACTTC
size: many; length: 13; J: TRBJ1-1; D: -; V: TRBV19; CDR3: CASVLEGGTEAFF; DNA: TGTGCCAGTGTTTTGGAGGGGGGCACTGAAGCTTTCTTT
size: -; length: 16; J: TRBJ2-4; D: TRBD2; V: TRBV28; CDR3: CASRPSGGGSKNIQYF; DNA: TGTGCCAGCAGACCTAGTGGCGGGGGTTCCAAAAACATTCAGTACTTC
size: many; length: 14; J: TRBJ2-2; D: TRBD2; V: TRBV29-1; CDR3: CSVGLAVGTGELFF; DNA: TGCAGCGTCGGACTAGCGGTAGGCACCGGGGAGCTGTTTTTT
size: -; length: 16; J: TRBJ1-2; D: TRBD1; V: TRBV5-1; CDR3: CASSLAADRGDYGYTF; DNA: TGCGCCAGCAGCTTGGCGGCGGACAGGGGGGACTATGGCTACACCTTC
size: many; length: 16; J: TRBJ2-1; D: TRBD2; V: TRBV6-1; CDR3: CASSDRIAGPYNEQFF; DNA: TGTGCCAGCAGTGATCGGATAGCGGGGCCCTACAATGAGCAGTTCTTC
size: few; length: 19; J: TRBJ1-5; D: TRBD1; V: TRBV25-1; CDR3: CASSDTPSLSDRDNQPQHF; DNA: TGTGCCAGCAGTGACACGCCCTCACTCTCGGACAGGGATAATCAGCCCCAGCATTTT
size: many; length: 14; J: TRBJ2-7; D: -; V: TRBV20-1; CDR3: CSARGESGTIEQYF; DNA: TGCAGTGCTAGAGGCGAGTCTGGGACCATCGAGCAGTACTTC
size: many; length: 12; J: TRBJ2-1; D: -; V: TRBV11-2; CDR3: CASSFNGNEQFF; DNA: TGTGCCAGCAGCTTTAACGGGAATGAGCAGTTCTTC
size: -; length: 13; J: TRBJ1-1; D: -; V: TRBV2; CDR3: CASNELWNTEAFF; DNA: TGTGCCAGCAACGAACTGTGGAACACTGAAGCTTTCTTT
size: few; length: 17; J: TRBJ1-1; D: -; V: TRBV28; CDR3: CASSIYSRAGGTTEAFF; DNA: TGTGCCAGCAGTATTTATAGTCGCGCGGGGGGAACCACTGAAGCTTTCTTT
size: -; length: 17; J: TRBJ2-1; D: TRBD2; V: TRBV12-3/TRBV12-4; CDR3: CASSGDSGRVPYNEQFF; DNA: TGTGCCAGCAGCGGGGATAGCGGGAGGGTGCCCTACAATGAGCAGTTCTTC
size: many; length: 15; J: TRBJ2-7; D: TRBD2; V: TRBV2; CDR3: CASRKGLAETGEQYF; DNA: TGTGCCAGCAGGAAGGGACTAGCGGAGACCGGCGAGCAGTACTTC
size: -; length: 12; J: TRBJ1-1; D: -; V: TRBV7-9; CDR3: CASSFGQGEAFF; DNA: TGTGCCAGCAGCTTTGGGCAGGGAGAAGCTTTCTTT
size: many; length: 15; J: TRBJ2-1; D: TRBD2; V: TRBV12-3/TRBV12-4; CDR3: CASRPPGGSYNEQFF; DNA: TGTGCCAGCAGGCCACCGGGGGGCTCCTACAATGAGCAGTTCTTC
size: many; length: 14; J: TRBJ1-1; D: TRBD1; V: TRBV5-1; CDR3: CASSHQGANTEAFF; DNA: TGCGCCAGCAGCCACCAGGGGGCGAACACTGAAGCTTTCTTT
size: -; length: 17; J: TRBJ1-2; D: TRBD1; V: TRBV15; CDR3: CATSREITIDRESGYTF; DNA: TGTGCCACCAGCAGGGAAATCACCATAGACAGGGAGAGCGGCTACACCTTC
size: -; length: 14; J: TRBJ1-5; D: -; V: TRBV6-5; CDR3: CASSSDTYNQPQHF; DNA: TGTGCCAGCAGTTCCGACACTTACAATCAGCCCCAGCATTTT
size: many; length: 15; J: TRBJ1-4; D: -; V: TRBV28; CDR3: CASSYTGSRDEKLFF; DNA: TGTGCCAGCAGTTATACAGGGTCAAGAGATGAAAAACTGTTTTTT
size: many; length: 14; J: TRBJ2-1; D: -; V: TRBV12-5; CDR3: CASAPPSSYNEQFF; DNA: TGTGCTAGTGCCCCCCCATCCTCTTACAATGAGCAGTTCTTC
size: many; length: 14; J: TRBJ2-1; D: TRBD2; V: TRBV6-1; CDR3: CASNPGLANNEQFF; DNA: TGTGCCAGCAACCCGGGACTAGCGAACAATGAGCAGTTCTTC
size: few; length: 15; J: TRBJ2-6; D: TRBD2; V: TRBV24-1; CDR3: CATSPGGSGANVLTF; DNA: TGTGCCACCAGTCCCGGGGGGTCTGGGGCCAACGTCCTGACTTTC
size: many; length: 12; J: TRBJ2-4; D: -; V: TRBV2; CDR3: CASSVKQAYEYF; DNA: TGTGCCAGCAGTGTAAAACAGGCTTACGAGTACTTC
size: -; length: 13; J: TRBJ2-3; D: -; V: TRBV5-6; CDR3: CASAQGRPDTQYF; DNA: TGTGCCAGCGCGCAGGGCCGTCCAGATACGCAGTATTTT
size: many; length: 14; J: TRBJ2-7; D: TRBD2; V: TRBV3-1; CDR3: CASSPGLGVDEQYF; DNA: TGTGCCAGCAGCCCGGGACTAGGGGTCGACGAGCAGTACTTC
size: few; length: 14; J: TRBJ1-2; D: -; V: TRBV19; CDR3: CASSIGRPNYGYTF; DNA: TGTGCCAGTAGTATAGGACGACCTAACTATGGCTACACCTTC
size: many; length: 15; J: TRBJ1-5; D: -; V: TRBV11-2; CDR3: CASSLGVAPSQPQHF; DNA: TGTGCCAGCAGCTTAGGAGTGGCCCCTAGCCAGCCCCAGCATTTT
size: many; length: 18; J: TRBJ1-2; D: TRBD1; V: TRBV5-1; CDR3: CASSLAGTGVFSFFGYTF; DNA: TGCGCCAGCAGCTTGGCCGGGACAGGGGTCTTTTCGTTCTTTGGCTACACCTTC